This T cell receptor (beta chain) was sequenced during a study of early T cells in non-severe SARS-CoV-2 infection. Individual cDNA molecules were tagged with unique molecular identifiers, the study reported. Each CDR3 protein gets one entry after TCRdb re-called the 5' RACE reads with MiXCR. The table lists tens of thousands of distinct CDR3 sequences, 9.5% to 10% of them singletons. This clonotype was seen ten or more times. V lost 8 bases and J lost 0, with 4 bases in between. This CDR3 is 12 amino acids long. The V and J genes are TRBV12-3 or TRBV12-4 and TRBJ2-2; D remains ambiguous. Specimen: whole blood. This clonotype was obtained from an adult who was a healthcare worker with PCR-confirmed SARS-CoV-2 infection or an uninfected control (not recorded which). CDR3 in amino acids: CASVTNTGELFF. DNA of the CDR3: TGTGCCAGCGTCACGAACACCGGGGAGCTGTTTTTT.